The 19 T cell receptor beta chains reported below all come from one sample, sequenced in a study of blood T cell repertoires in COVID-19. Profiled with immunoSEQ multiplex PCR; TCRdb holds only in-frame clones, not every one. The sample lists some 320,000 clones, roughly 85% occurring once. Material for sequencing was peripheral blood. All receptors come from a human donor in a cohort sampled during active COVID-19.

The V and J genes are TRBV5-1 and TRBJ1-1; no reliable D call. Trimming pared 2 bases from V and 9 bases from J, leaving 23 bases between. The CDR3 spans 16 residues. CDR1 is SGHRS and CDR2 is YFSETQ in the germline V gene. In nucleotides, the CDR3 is TGCGCCAGCAGCTTCGGCGGCCATATAGGATCTTTTAAAGCTTTCTTT. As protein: CASSFGGHIGSFKAFF.

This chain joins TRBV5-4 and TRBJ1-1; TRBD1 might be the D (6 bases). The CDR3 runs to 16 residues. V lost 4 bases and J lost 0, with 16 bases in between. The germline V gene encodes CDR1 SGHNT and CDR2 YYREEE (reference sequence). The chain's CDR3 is CASSDYREMVNTEAFF. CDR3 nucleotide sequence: TGTGCCAGCAGCGACTACAGGGAAATGGTGAACACTGAAGCTTTCTTT.

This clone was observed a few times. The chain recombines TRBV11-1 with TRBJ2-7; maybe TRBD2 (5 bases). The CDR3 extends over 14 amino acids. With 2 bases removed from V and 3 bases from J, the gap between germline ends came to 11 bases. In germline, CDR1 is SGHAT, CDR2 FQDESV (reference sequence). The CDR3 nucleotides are TGTGCCAGCAGCTTATCGGAGGTCTACTACGAGCAGTACTTC. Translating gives CASSLSEVYYEQYF. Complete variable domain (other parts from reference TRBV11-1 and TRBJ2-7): EAEVAQSPRYKITEKSQAVAFWCDPISGHATLYWYRQILGQGPELLVQFQDESVVDDSQLPKDRFSAERLKGVDSTLKIQPAELGDSAMYLCASSLSEVYYEQYFGPGTRLTVT.

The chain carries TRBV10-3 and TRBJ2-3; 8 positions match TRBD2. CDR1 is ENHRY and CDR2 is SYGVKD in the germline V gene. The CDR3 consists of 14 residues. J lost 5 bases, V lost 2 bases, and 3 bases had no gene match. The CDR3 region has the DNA TGTGCCATCAGTGAGGCGGGGGGTGGAGATACGCAGTATTTT. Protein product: CAISEAGGGDTQYF.

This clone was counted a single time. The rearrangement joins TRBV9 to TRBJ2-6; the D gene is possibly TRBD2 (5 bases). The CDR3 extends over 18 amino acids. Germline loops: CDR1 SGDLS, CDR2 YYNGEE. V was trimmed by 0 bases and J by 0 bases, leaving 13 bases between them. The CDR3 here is CASSVGEGLRSGANVLTF. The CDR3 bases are TGTGCCAGCAGCGTAGGAGAGGGATTGCGCTCTGGGGCCAACGTCCTGACTTTC. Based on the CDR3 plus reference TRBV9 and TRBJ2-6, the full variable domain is DSGVTQTPKHLITATGQRVTLRCSPRSGDLSVYWYQQSLDQGLQFLIQYYNGEERAKGNILERFSAQQFPDLHSELNLSSLELGDSALYFCASSVGEGLRSGANVLTFGAGSRLTVL.

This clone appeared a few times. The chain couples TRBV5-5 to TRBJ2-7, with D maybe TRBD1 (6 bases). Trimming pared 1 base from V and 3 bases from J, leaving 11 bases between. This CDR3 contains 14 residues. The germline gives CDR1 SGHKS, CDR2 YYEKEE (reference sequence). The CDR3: CASSLYRVGYEQYF. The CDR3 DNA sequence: TGTGCCAGCAGCTTGTACAGGGTTGGCTACGAGCAGTACTTC. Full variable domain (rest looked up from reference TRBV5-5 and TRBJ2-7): DAGVTQSPTHLIKTRGQQVTLRCSPISGHKSVSWYQQVLGQGPQFIFQYYEKEERGRGNFPDRFSARQFPNYSSELNVNALLLGDSALYLCASSLYRVGYEQYFGPGTRLTVT.

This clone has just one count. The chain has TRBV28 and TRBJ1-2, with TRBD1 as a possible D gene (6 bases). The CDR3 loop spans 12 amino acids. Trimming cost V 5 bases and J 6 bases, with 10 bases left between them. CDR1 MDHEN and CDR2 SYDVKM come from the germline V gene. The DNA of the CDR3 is TGTGCCAGCAGTACGGCAGGGGATGGCTACACCTTC. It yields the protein CASSTAGDGYTF.

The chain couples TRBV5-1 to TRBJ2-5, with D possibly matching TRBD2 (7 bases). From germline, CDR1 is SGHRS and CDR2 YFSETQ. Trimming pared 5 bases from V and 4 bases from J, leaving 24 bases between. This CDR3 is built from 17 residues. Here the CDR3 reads CASSPSRGAFSIETQYF. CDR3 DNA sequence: TGCGCCAGCAGTCCGTCCCGGGGGGCCTTCTCCATAGAGACCCAGTACTTC.

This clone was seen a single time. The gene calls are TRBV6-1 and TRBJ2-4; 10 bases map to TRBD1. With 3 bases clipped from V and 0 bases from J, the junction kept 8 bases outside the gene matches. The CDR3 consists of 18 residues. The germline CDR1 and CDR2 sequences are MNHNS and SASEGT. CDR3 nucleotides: TGTGCCAGCAGTGACCGGGACAGGGGTCTTATAGCCAAAAACATTCAGTACTTC. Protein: CASSDRDRGLIAKNIQYF.

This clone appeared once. Written as DNA, the CDR3 is TGTGCCAGCAGCCTCGGGACAGGGCTCAATCAGCCCCAGCATTTT. It translates to CASSLGTGLNQPQHF. The rearrangement joins TRBV6-5 to TRBJ1-5; 9 bases line up with TRBD1. After removal of 6 bases from V and 3 bases from J, the junction contained 6 bases not matched to a gene. In germline, CDR1 is MNHEY, CDR2 SVGAGI. This CDR3 comprises 15 residues.

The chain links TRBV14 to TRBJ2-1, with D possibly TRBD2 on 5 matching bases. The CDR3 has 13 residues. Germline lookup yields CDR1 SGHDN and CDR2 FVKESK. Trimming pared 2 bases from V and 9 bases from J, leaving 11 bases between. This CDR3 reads CASSQLGSSEQFF. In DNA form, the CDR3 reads TGTGCCAGCAGCCAACTAGGGAGTTCTGAGCAGTTCTTC.

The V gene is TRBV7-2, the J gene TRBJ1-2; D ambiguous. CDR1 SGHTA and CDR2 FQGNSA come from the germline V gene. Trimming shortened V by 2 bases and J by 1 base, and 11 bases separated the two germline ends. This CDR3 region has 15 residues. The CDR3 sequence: CASSLSNFINYGYTF. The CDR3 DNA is TGTGCCAGCAGCTTATCTAACTTCATTAACTATGGCTACACCTTC.

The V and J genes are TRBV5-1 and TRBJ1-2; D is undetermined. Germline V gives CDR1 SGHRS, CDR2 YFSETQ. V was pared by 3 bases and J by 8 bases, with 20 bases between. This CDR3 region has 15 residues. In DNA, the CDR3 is TGCGCCAGCAGCTCGGAATTATTTCAGGTCTCGGGCTACACCTTC. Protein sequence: CASSSELFQVSGYTF.

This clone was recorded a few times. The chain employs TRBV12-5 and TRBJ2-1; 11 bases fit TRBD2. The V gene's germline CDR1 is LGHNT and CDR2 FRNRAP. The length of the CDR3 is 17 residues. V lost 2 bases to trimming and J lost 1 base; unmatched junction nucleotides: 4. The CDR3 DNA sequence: TGTGCTAGTGGTTTGAGTAGCGGGGGGGCATCCTACAATGAGCAGTTCTTC. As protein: CASGLSSGGASYNEQFF.

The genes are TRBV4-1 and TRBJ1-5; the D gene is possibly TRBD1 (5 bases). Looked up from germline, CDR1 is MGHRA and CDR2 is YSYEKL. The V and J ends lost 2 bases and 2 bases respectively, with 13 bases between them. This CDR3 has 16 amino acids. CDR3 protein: CASSQTSGSGNQPQHF. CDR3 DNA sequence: TGCGCCAGCAGCCAAACGTCAGGGTCGGGCAATCAGCCCCAGCATTTT.

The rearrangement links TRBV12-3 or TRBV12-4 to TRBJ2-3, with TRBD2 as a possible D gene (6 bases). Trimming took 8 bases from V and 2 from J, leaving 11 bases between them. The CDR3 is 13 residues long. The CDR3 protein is CASGRGFTDTQYF. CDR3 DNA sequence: TGTGCCAGCGGCCGGGGGTTCACAGATACGCAGTATTTT.

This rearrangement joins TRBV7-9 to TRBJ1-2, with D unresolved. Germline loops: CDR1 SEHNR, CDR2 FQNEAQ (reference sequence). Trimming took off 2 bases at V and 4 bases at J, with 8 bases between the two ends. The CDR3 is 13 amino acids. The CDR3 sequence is CASSLLVGYGYTF. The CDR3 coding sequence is TGTGCCAGCAGCTTACTGGTCGGCTATGGCTACACCTTC.

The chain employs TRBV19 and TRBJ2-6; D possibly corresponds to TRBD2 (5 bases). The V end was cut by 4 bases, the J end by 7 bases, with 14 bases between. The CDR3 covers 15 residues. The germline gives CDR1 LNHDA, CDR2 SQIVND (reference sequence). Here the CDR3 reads CASSSPRLTANVLTF. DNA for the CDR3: TGTGCCAGTAGTAGCCCCCGACTAACCGCCAACGTCCTGACTTTC.

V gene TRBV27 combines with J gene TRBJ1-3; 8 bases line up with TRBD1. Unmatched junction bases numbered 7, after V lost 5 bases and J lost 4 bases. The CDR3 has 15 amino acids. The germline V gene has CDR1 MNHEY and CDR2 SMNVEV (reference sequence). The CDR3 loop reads CASSPSDRDGNTIYF. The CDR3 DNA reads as TGTGCCAGCAGTCCATCGGACAGGGACGGAAACACCATATATTTT.